This is a list of T cell receptor beta chains from one sample in a study of cytomegalovirus exposure and HLA in healthy donors. Sequenced by immunoSEQ multiplex PCR; TCRdb stores in-frame clones only, minus some. Among about 130,000 clones listed, approximately 71% were seen once. Sample: PBMCs. These receptors came from a man aged 30 to 39 in good health and CMV-seronegative. CDR3s include the opening cysteine and the closing phenylalanine or tryptophan. The order of the fields is CDR3 DNA, CDR3 protein, V gene, clone size, D gene, J gene. The D gene is left open where the match is weak. The size field is filled for only some rows; it gives once, few, many or a size class.

TGTGCCAGCAGCTCCCTCCGCGGACAGGGGAACGAAAAACTGTTTTTT CASSSLRGQGNEKLFF TRBV7-9 - TRBD1 TRBJ1-4
TGTGCCAGCAGCTTAGGGCTCGAGGGTTACGAGCAGTACTTC CASSLGLEGYEQYF TRBV5-6 - - TRBJ2-7
TGTGCCAGCAGGGCGGGAGTAGGAAGAGAGACCCAGTACTTC CASRAGVGRETQYF TRBV2 once TRBD2 TRBJ2-5
TGTGCCAGCAGTCAACAGGGGAATTGGCATGGCGAGCAGTACTTC CASSQQGNWHGEQYF TRBV6-1 - TRBD1 TRBJ2-7
TGCGCCAGCAGTGACAGGGGAACTCCCGGAGAGACCCAGTACTTC CASSDRGTPGETQYF TRBV10-2 - - TRBJ2-5
TGTGCCAGTAGTACCGCCTGGGACAGGGTAGACTCCTACGAGCAGTACTTC CASSTAWDRVDSYEQYF TRBV19 once TRBD1 TRBJ2-7
TGTGCCAGTAAGACAGGGCTGGACACAGATACGCAGTATTTT CASKTGLDTDTQYF TRBV19 - TRBD1 TRBJ2-3
TGTGCCAGCAGTTTAACTAGCGGGAGTTATAATGAGCAGTTCTTC CASSLTSGSYNEQFF TRBV6-5 - TRBD2 TRBJ2-1
TGTGCCTGGAGGGCGACGGCCAGCGCCTACGAGCAGTACTTC CAWRATASAYEQYF TRBV30 - - TRBJ2-7
TGTGCCATCAGTGAGTCGGGCCTAGCGGGAGGGCATGAGCAGTTCTTC CAISESGLAGGHEQFF TRBV10-3 - TRBD2 TRBJ2-1
TGTGCCAGCAGCTTGTGGGGGAGCGGGGAGACCCAGTACTTC CASSLWGSGETQYF TRBV5-6 - - TRBJ2-5
TGTGCCAGCAGTTATAATTGGCAGGGTGGCAATCAGCCCCAGCATTTT CASSYNWQGGNQPQHF TRBV6-6 - - TRBJ1-5
TGTGCCACCAGCAGAGATCCGGGGGGAGGCACCTCTGGGGCCAACGTCCTGACTTTC CATSRDPGGGTSGANVLTF TRBV15 - TRBD2 TRBJ2-6
TGTGCCAGCAGCTTGGATGGGACTAGCGGCTACGAGCAGTACTTC CASSLDGTSGYEQYF TRBV5-5 - TRBD2 TRBJ2-7
TGTGCCAGCAGTCCCAACGACAGGGGAAGTGAAGCTTTCTTT CASSPNDRGSEAFF TRBV28 - TRBD1 TRBJ1-1
TGTGCCAGCAGTGAAAGATACCGGACTAGCCTGTACCAAGAGACCCAGTACTTC CASSERYRTSLYQETQYF TRBV6-1 few TRBD2 TRBJ2-5
TGCAGCGTTGTAGGAGACACTGAAGCTTTCTTT CSVVGDTEAFF TRBV29-1 - - TRBJ1-1
TGTGCCAGCAGCTTAGATCAGGCAGGGATGAACATTCAGTACTTC CASSLDQAGMNIQYF TRBV11-2 once - TRBJ2-4
TGTGCCAGCAGTGAGCCTAGCGGGGTCGGCGGGGAGCTGTTTTTT CASSEPSGVGGELFF TRBV2 - TRBD2 TRBJ2-2
TGCGCCAGCAGCTTGGCCCAGGGACAGAAAGCCTACGAGCAGTACTTC CASSLAQGQKAYEQYF TRBV5-1 - TRBD1 TRBJ2-7
TGTGCCAGCACCACCACACCGGGACTTACTCAACAGACCCAGTACTTC CASTTTPGLTQQTQYF TRBV5-5 - - TRBJ2-5
TGTGCCAGCAGCCCTAGGACAGGGTTCACCCTTTACGAGCAGTACTTC CASSPRTGFTLYEQYF TRBV7-8 - TRBD1 TRBJ2-7
TGTGCCAGCAGTGAGGGGACAGGGGCATTTCGGAATCAGCCCCAGCATTTT CASSEGTGAFRNQPQHF TRBV6-1 - TRBD1 TRBJ1-5
TGTGCCAGCAGCCCCCCCAATGGAAACACCATATATTTT CASSPPNGNTIYF TRBV5-4 - - TRBJ1-3
TGTGCCAGCAGCCAAGAGGCTGTCGGGGAGCTGTTTTTT CASSQEAVGELFF TRBV7-2 - - TRBJ2-2
TGTGCCAGCAGCGACGGACTAGCGGGGGACCGCTACAATGAGCAGTTCTTC CASSDGLAGDRYNEQFF TRBV9 large TRBD2 TRBJ2-1
TGTGCCAGTCGCGGGCCAGCGGGAGACGCCTACGAGCAGTACTTC CASRGPAGDAYEQYF TRBV28 - TRBD2 TRBJ2-7
TGCGCCAGCAGCCAAGTAGGGGGCGGCGAGACCCAGTACTTC CASSQVGGGETQYF TRBV4-1 - TRBD1 TRBJ2-5
TGCGCCAGCAGCCCCGGACAGGGGCAAAATGAGCAGTTCTTC CASSPGQGQNEQFF TRBV5-1 - TRBD1 TRBJ2-1
TGTGCCAGCAGCCTGGGGGGACTAGCGGGACACTACGAGCAGTACTTC CASSLGGLAGHYEQYF TRBV5-4 - TRBD2 TRBJ2-7
TGTGCCAGCAGCTTGCCAGGGTTGGGGGAGACCCAGTACTTC CASSLPGLGETQYF TRBV5-4 - - TRBJ2-5
TGTGCCTGGAGTGTTTTTAGCGGGAGGAAAGAGACCCAGTACTTC CAWSVFSGRKETQYF TRBV30 - TRBD2 TRBJ2-5
TGTGCCAGCAGTCCGGAAGGACTAGGACCCCAAGAGACCCAGTACTTC CASSPEGLGPQETQYF TRBV28 - TRBD2 TRBJ2-5